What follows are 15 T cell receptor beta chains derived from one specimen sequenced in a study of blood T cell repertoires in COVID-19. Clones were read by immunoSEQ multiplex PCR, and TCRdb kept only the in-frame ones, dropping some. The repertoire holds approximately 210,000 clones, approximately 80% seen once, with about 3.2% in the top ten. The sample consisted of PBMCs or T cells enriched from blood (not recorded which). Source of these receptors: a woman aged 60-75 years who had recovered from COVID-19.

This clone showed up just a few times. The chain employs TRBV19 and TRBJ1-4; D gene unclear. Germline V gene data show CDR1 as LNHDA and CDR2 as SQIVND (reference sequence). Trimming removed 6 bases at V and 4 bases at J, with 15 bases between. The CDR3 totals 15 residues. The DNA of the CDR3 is TGTGCCAGTAGCCCCTCGCGGGCGGATAATGAAAAACTGTTTTTT. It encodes CASSPSRADNEKLFF.

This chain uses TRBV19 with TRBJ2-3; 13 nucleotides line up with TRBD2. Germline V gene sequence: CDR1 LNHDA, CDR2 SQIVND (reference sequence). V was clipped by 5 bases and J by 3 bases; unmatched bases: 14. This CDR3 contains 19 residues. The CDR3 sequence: CASSLPPPTSGRGTDTQYF. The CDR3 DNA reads TGTGCCAGTAGTCTCCCCCCCCCTACTAGCGGGAGGGGGACAGATACGCAGTATTTT.

CDR3 in DNA: TGTGCCAGCAGAGTCCCAGGGGGCAAGGGCACTGAAGCTTTCTTT. Protein: CASRVPGGKGTEAFF. V and J are TRBV27 and TRBJ1-1; TRBD1 matches at 8 bases. This CDR3 region has 15 residues. The junction had 10 bases not matched to a gene; V was cut back by 6 bases and J by 4 bases. Germline loops: CDR1 MNHEY, CDR2 SMNVEV (reference sequence).

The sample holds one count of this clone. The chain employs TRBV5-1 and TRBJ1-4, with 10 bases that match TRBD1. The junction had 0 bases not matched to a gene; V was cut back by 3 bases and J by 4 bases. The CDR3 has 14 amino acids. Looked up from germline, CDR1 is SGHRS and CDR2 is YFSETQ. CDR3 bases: TGCGCCAGCAGCTGGACAGGGGGTAATGAAAAACTGTTTTTT. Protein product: CASSWTGGNEKLFF. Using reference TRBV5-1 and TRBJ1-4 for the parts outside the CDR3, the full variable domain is KAGVTQTPRYLIKTRGQQVTLSCSPISGHRSVSWYQQTPGQGLQFLFEYFSETQRNKGNFPGRFSGRQFSNSRSEMNVSTLELGDSALYLCASSWTGGNEKLFFGSGTQLSVL.

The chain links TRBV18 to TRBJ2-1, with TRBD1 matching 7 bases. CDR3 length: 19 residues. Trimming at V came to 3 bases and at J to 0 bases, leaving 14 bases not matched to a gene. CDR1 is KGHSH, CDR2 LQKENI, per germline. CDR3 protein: CASSPNIRTGLSSYNEQFF. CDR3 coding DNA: TGTGCCAGCTCACCTAACATCCGGACAGGACTGAGCTCCTACAATGAGCAGTTCTTC.

CDR3 nucleotide sequence: TGTGCCAGCAGCCCACCGGACTACGCCGGGGGTGAGCAGTACTTC. Amino acid sequence: CASSPPDYAGGEQYF. The V call is TRBV5-6, the J call TRBJ2-7; tentative D call: TRBD2 (6 bases). The V end lost 4 bases, the J end lost 7 bases, and 21 bases lay between the germline ends. Germline V CDR1 and CDR2: SGHDT, YYEEEE. The CDR3 length is 15 residues.

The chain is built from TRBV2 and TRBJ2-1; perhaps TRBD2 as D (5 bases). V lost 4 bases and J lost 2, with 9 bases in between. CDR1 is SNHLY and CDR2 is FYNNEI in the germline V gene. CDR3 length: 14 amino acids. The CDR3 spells CASSGLQTYNEQFF. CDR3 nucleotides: TGTGCCAGCAGTGGACTACAGACCTACAATGAGCAGTTCTTC.

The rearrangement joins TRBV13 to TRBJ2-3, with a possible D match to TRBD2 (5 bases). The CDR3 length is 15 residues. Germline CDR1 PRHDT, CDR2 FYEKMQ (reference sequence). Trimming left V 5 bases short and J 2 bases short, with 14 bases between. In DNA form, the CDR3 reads TGTGCCAGCAGCCCCGGACTTACGTACACAGATACGCAGTATTTT. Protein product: CASSPGLTYTDTQYF.

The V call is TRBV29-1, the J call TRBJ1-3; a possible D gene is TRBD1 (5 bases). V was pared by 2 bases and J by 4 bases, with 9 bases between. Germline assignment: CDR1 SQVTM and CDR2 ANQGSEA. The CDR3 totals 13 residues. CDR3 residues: CSVEFQGGNTIYF. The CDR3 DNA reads TGCAGCGTTGAATTTCAGGGAGGAAACACCATATATTTT.

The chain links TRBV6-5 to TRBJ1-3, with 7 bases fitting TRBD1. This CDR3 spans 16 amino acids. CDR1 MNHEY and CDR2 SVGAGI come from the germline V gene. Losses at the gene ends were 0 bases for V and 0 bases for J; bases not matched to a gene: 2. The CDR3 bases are TGTGCCAGCAGTTACTCGACAGGGCGCTCTGGAAACACCATATATTTT. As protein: CASSYSTGRSGNTIYF.

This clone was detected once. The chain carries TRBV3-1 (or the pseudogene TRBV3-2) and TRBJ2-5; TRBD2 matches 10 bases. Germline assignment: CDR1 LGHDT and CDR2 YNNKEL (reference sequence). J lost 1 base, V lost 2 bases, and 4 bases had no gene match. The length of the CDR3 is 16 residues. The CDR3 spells CASSQMLAGAQETQYF. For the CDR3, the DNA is TGTGCCAGCAGCCAAATGCTAGCGGGGGCCCAAGAGACCCAGTACTTC.

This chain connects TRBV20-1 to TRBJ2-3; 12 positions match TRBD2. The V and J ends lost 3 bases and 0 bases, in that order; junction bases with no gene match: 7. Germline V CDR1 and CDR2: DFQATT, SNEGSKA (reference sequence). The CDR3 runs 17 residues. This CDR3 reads CSASRLAGAQSTDTQYF. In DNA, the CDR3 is TGCAGTGCTAGTAGACTAGCGGGAGCCCAAAGCACAGATACGCAGTATTTT.

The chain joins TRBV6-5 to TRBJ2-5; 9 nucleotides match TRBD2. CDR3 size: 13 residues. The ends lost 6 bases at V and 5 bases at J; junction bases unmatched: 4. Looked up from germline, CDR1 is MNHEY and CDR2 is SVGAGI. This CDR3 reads CASSQLAGETQYF. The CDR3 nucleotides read TGTGCCAGCAGCCAACTAGCGGGCGAGACCCAGTACTTC.

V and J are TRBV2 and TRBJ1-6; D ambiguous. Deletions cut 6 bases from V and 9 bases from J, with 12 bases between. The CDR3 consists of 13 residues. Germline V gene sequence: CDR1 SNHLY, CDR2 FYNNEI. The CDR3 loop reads CASRDTAGSPLHF. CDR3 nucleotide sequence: TGTGCCAGCAGGGATACAGCGGGTTCACCCCTCCACTTT. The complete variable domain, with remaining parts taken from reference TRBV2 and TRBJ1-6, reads EPEVTQTPSHQVTQMGQEVILRCVPISNHLYFYWYRQILGQKVEFLVSFYNNEISEKSEIFDDQFSVERPDGSNFTLKIRSTKLEDSAMYFCASRDTAGSPLHFGNGTRLTVT.

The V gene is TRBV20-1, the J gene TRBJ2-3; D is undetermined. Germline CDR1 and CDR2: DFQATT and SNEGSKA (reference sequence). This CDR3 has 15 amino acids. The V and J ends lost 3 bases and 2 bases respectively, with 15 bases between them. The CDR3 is CSASSLLILTDTQYF. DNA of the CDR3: TGCAGTGCTAGTTCCCTACTTATCCTCACAGATACGCAGTATTTT.